This T cell receptor beta chain was captured by sequencing in a study of blood T cell repertoires in COVID-19. In the study overall: Donors in the United States, Italy and Spain gave samples during acute or convalescent COVID-19. PBMCs, B-cell-depleted T cells, or T cells were the source of the cDNA or gDNA that made up the material.

CDR1 and CDR2 from the germline V gene are LGHDT and YNNKEL (reference sequence). Between the trimmed V and J ends, which lost 1 base and 5 bases, there was a span of 20 bases. The CDR3 covers 17 residues. In the authors' workflow: Estimates of nucleated cell counts were drawn from the amplification of reference gene primers. The table came from immunoSEQ multiplex PCR; TCRdb's copy has only in-frame clones and leaves some out. V and J calls and clone size are as listed in that table; D and trimming were resolved from the DNA. The profile shows 300,000 to 350,000 clones, around 91% of them singletons.

This sequence joins TRBV3-1 (or the pseudogene TRBV3-2) and TRBJ2-5, with D possibly TRBD2 on 5 matching bases. Sample: peripheral blood. The TCR comes from a woman aged 18-30 years who had recovered from COVID-19. CDR3 bases: TGTGCCAGCAGCCAAGTTTCAGGTAGGAGTACGGGGGAGACCCAGTACTTC. Translated, it gives CASSQVSGRSTGETQYF.